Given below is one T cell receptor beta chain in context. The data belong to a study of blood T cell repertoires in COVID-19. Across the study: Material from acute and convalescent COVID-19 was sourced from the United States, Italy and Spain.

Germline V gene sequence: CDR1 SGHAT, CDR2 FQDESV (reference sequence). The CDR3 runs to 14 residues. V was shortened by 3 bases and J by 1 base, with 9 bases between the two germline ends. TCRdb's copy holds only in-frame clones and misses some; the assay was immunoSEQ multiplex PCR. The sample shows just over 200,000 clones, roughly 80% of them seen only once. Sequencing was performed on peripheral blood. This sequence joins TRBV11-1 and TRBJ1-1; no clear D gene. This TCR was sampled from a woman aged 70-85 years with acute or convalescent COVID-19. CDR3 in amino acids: CASSFTDQNTEAFF. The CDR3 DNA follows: TGTGCCAGCAGCTTTACAGACCAGAACACTGAAGCTTTCTTT.